What follows is one TCR beta chain and its context. This sample is drawn from a study of shared clonotypes between healthy human individuals. Here immunoSEQ multiplex PCR was the method, and the copy in TCRdb shows in-frame clones only, minus some. Seen here are 2 million to 2.5 million clones, 90% to 97% observed once, and the top ten hold around 0.13%. CDR3 length equals 15 residues. V was clipped by 4 bases and J by 3 bases, with 15 bases between them. Germline CDR1 SGHTA, CDR2 FQGNSA. Sequenced material: naive CD4+ T cells sorted from blood. Subset reported: CD45RA+ positively selected. The sequence was collected from a man aged 18 to 30 in good health. The chain has TRBV7-2 and TRBJ1-2; the D is unclear. The chain's CDR3 is CASSSPTRFYYGYTF. The CDR3 DNA follows: TGTGCCAGCAGCTCTCCCACCCGCTTTTACTATGGCTACACCTTC. Drawing the rest from reference TRBV7-2 and TRBJ1-2, the complete variable domain is GAGVSQSPSNKVTEKGKDVELRCDPISGHTALYWYRQSLGQGLEFLIYFQGNSAPDKSGLPSDRFSAERTGGSVSTLTIQRTQQEDSAVYLCASSSPTRFYYGYTFGSGTRLTVV.